This TCR beta chain was found in a study of T cells after yellow fever vaccination. Study-level background: Any fraction with a low cell number was prepared using SMART-Seq v4 Ultra Low Input.

Losses at the gene ends were 3 bases for V and 6 bases for J; bases not matched to a gene: 9. From germline, CDR1 is DFQATT and CDR2 SNEGSKA (reference sequence). CDR3 length equals 15 residues. TCRdb re-called the 5' RACE reads with MiXCR, one entry per CDR3 protein. The data contain under 350,000 distinct CDR3 sequences, about 4% of them singletons. Study-level points and caveats: A large majority of primary-vaccination clones showed up again after the booster (96% CD4, 75% to 90% CD8).

As to this clonotype: Its matching antigen is unknown.

The chain recombines TRBV20-1 with TRBJ2-3; 10 bases line up with TRBD1. This receptor was identified in a man aged 18 to 29 who received the YFV17D yellow fever vaccine. This specimen was PBMCs, taken 5 days after the yellow fever booster vaccination. The CDR3 DNA follows: TGCAGTGCTAGCGACCCCGGGACAGGGGAGGATACGCAGTATTTT. Amino acid sequence: CSASDPGTGEDTQYF.